Presented here are 23 T cell receptor beta chains from one specimen sequenced in a study of CD8 T cells in ankylosing spondylitis. TCRdb used MiXCR to reprocess the 5' RACE reads, holding one entry per CDR3 protein. Among some 290,000 distinct CDR3 sequences listed, around 18% were seen once. Sequenced material: blood, either unsorted or a sorted T cell fraction (not recorded which). All receptors come from a male donor with ankylosing spondylitis or in good health (not recorded which).

This clonotype occurred a few times. The rearrangement joins TRBV7-9 to TRBJ2-1, with a possible D match to TRBD1 (5 bases). CDR1 is SEHNR, CDR2 FQNEAQ, per germline (reference sequence). The V end lost 1 base, the J end lost 0 bases, and 10 bases lay between the germline ends. The CDR3 spans 16 residues. The CDR3 reads CASSLVWGRSYNEQFF. In nucleotides, the CDR3 is TGTGCCAGCAGCTTAGTATGGGGCCGCTCCTACAATGAGCAGTTCTTC.

This clonotype was counted ten times or more. This chain joins TRBV5-1 and TRBJ1-1, with D perhaps TRBD1 (6 bases). This CDR3 contains 14 residues. Germline V lookup: CDR1 SGHRS, CDR2 YFSETQ. Trimming stripped 4 bases from V and 3 bases from J, with 13 bases between. This CDR3 is CASSRGGADTEAFF. Written as DNA, the CDR3 is TGCGCCAGCAGCCGGGGGGGCGCAGACACTGAAGCTTTCTTT.

This clonotype appeared many times. The rearrangement uses TRBV5-1 and TRBJ1-1, with D possibly matching TRBD1 (5 bases). The V end was cut by 0 bases, the J end by 4 bases, with 13 bases between. This CDR3 region has 15 residues. CDR1 and CDR2 from the germline V gene are SGHRS and YFSETQ. CDR3 in amino acids: CASSLAVRASTEAFF. Written as DNA, the CDR3 is TGCGCCAGCAGCTTGGCCGTCAGGGCCAGCACTGAAGCTTTCTTT.

V gene TRBV11-2 combines with J gene TRBJ1-2; TRBD1 is a possible D gene (5 bases). Trimming stripped 0 bases from V and 3 bases from J, with 23 bases between. The germline V gene has CDR1 SGHAT and CDR2 FQNNGV. The CDR3 spans 19 residues. The CDR3 spells CASSLDLTVGPSVDYGYTF. For the CDR3, the DNA is TGTGCCAGCAGCTTAGATCTGACAGTGGGACCCTCAGTCGACTATGGCTACACCTTC.

The genes are TRBV4-2 and TRBJ2-2; TRBD2 matches at 8 bases. The CDR3 runs to 16 residues. The germline V gene encodes CDR1 LGHNA and CDR2 YNFKEQ. Unmatched junction bases numbered 10, after V lost 5 bases and J lost 5 bases. The CDR3 is CASSAGGLSSTGELFF. CDR3 DNA: TGTGCCAGCAGCGCGGGGGGACTATCCTCAACCGGGGAGCTGTTTTTT.

This clonotype was counted a few times. The chain links TRBV7-2 to TRBJ2-1; TRBD2 matches at 12 bases. V lost 5 bases, J lost 9 bases, and 5 bases stayed unmatched. Germline V lookup: CDR1 SGHTA, CDR2 FQGNSA. The CDR3 is made up of 14 amino acids. CDR3 nucleotide sequence: TGTGCCAGCAGCATACTAGCGGGGGGAGGTGAGCAGTTCTTC. The encoded protein is CASSILAGGGEQFF.

This sequence joins TRBV9 and TRBJ2-2, with D maybe TRBD1 (8 bases). The V end was cut by 0 bases, the J end by 7 bases, with 28 bases between. Per germline, CDR1 SGDLS and CDR2 YYNGEE. This CDR3 is 20 amino acids long. CDR3 amino acids: CASSVGPGGQGGPSGGELFF. Written as DNA, the CDR3 is TGTGCCAGCAGCGTAGGCCCAGGGGGCCAGGGAGGGCCGTCTGGCGGGGAGCTGTTTTTT.

The V gene is TRBV6-2 or TRBV6-3, the J gene TRBJ2-3, with D possibly matching TRBD2 (6 bases). V dropped 7 bases and J dropped 4 bases, with 12 bases sitting between them. Germline V CDR1 and CDR2: MNHEY, SVGEGT. The CDR3 is 13 residues long. In DNA, the CDR3 is TGTGCCAGCATCGGGTGGGAGGCAGATACGCAGTATTTT. Residues: CASIGWEADTQYF.

Only a few counts were recorded for this clonotype. The chain has TRBV20-1 and TRBJ2-3; D is possibly TRBD2 (5 bases). Trimming removed 6 bases from V and 8 bases from J, with 24 bases in between. The CDR3 runs 15 residues. Looked up from germline, CDR1 is DFQATT and CDR2 is SNEGSKA (reference sequence). The CDR3 is CSAIIPGRTWFTQYF. The CDR3 DNA reads as TGCAGTGCGATTATTCCGGGAAGGACGTGGTTTACGCAGTATTTT.

This clonotype was seen repeatedly, ten times or more. V usage is TRBV29-1 and J usage is TRBJ2-1; D may be TRBD2 (5 bases). Germline V gene lookup returns CDR1 SQVTM and CDR2 ANQGSEA. Trimming cost V 3 bases and J 5 bases, with 11 bases left between them. The CDR3 spans 13 residues. The CDR3 sequence: CSVDRLANNEQFF. The CDR3 DNA reads TGCAGCGTTGATCGTCTAGCTAACAATGAGCAGTTCTTC.

This clonotype occurred many times. J is TRBJ1-3 and V is TRBV10-3; D might be TRBD1 (6 bases). The CDR3 totals 16 residues. The germline V gene has CDR1 ENHRY and CDR2 SYGVKD. V was cut by 3 bases and J by 1 base, with 13 bases left in between. CDR3 loop: CAISERGGSSGNTIYF. For the CDR3, the DNA is TGTGCCATCAGTGAAAGGGGGGGAAGTTCTGGAAACACCATATATTTT.

CDR3 nucleotides: TGTGCCAGCTCACCACGAGGCGGAAACTATGGCTACACCTTC. It specifies CASSPRGGNYGYTF. J is TRBJ1-2 and V is TRBV18; no reliable D call. Trimming stripped 1 base from V and 2 bases from J, with 8 bases between. CDR1 and CDR2 (germline): KGHSH, LQKENI. The CDR3 runs to 14 residues.

The V gene is TRBV7-2, the J gene TRBJ2-2; D uncertain. The V end lost 5 bases, the J end lost 5 bases, and 9 bases lay between the germline ends. The V gene's germline CDR1 is SGHTA and CDR2 FQGNSA. This CDR3 contains 13 residues. CDR3 coding DNA: TGTGCCAGCAGCCCCCGCTTAACCGGGGAGCTGTTTTTT. Its translation: CASSPRLTGELFF.

The chain uses TRBV24-1 and TRBJ2-2; D ambiguous. V lost 8 bases to trimming and J lost 5 bases, with 2 bases between them. This CDR3 has 10 residues. Germline loops: CDR1 KGHDR, CDR2 SFDVKD. CDR3 loop: CATITGELFF. The CDR3 DNA is TGTGCCACCATTACCGGGGAGCTGTTTTTT.

This chain joins TRBV6-5 and TRBJ2-5, with D possibly matching TRBD1 (5 bases). V was shortened by 5 bases and J by 5 bases, with 9 bases between the two germline ends. CDR1 MNHEY and CDR2 SVGAGI come from the germline V gene. The CDR3 is 12 residues long. DNA of the CDR3: TGTGCCAGCAGTCAGGGTAGGGAGACCCAGTACTTC. Protein product: CASSQGRETQYF.

This clonotype was seen ten or more times. The genes are TRBV5-1 and TRBJ2-2; 7 bases line up with TRBD1. Losses at the gene ends were 1 base for V and 1 base for J; bases not matched to a gene: 1. Germline V gives CDR1 SGHRS, CDR2 YFSETQ. The length of the CDR3 is 15 residues. In DNA form, the CDR3 reads TGCGCCAGCAGCTTGCGGACAGGGAACACCGGGGAGCTGTTTTTT. Amino acids: CASSLRTGNTGELFF.

This clonotype has a handful of counts. This chain joins TRBV15 and TRBJ1-5; D unclear. With 5 bases removed from V and 7 bases from J, the gap between germline ends came to 15 bases. This CDR3 region has 14 residues. Germline lookup yields CDR1 LNHNV and CDR2 YYDKDF (reference sequence). In DNA form, the CDR3 reads TGTGCCACCAGCTTAGGGAGGGTCAGGCAGCCCCAGCATTTT. This gives the protein CATSLGRVRQPQHF.

The V gene is TRBV28, the J gene TRBJ2-3; 9 nucleotides line up with TRBD2. Germline V gene data show CDR1 as MDHEN and CDR2 as SYDVKM. The length of the CDR3 is 14 residues. V was clipped by 8 bases and J by 7 bases; unmatched bases: 10. The CDR3 DNA reads as TGTGCCAGCGTGCCAAGCGGGGGGTCATATACGCAGTATTTT. Residues: CASVPSGGSYTQYF.

The rearrangement uses TRBV5-1 and TRBJ1-1; 11 positions agree with TRBD1. Germline V gives CDR1 SGHRS, CDR2 YFSETQ. The CDR3 has 16 residues. Trimming at V came to 2 bases and at J to 1 base, leaving 4 bases not matched to a gene. The DNA of the CDR3 is TGCGCCAGCAGCTTCCGGACAGGGGGCACGAACACTGAAGCTTTCTTT. Its protein is CASSFRTGGTNTEAFF.

This clonotype was counted only a few times. V and J are TRBV5-1 and TRBJ1-2, with a weak D call TRBD1 (6 bases). Germline loops: CDR1 SGHRS, CDR2 YFSETQ. CDR3 size: 15 residues. Trimming removed 5 bases from V and 4 bases from J, with 18 bases in between. CDR3 in DNA: TGCGCCAGCAGACCAAACAGGGTTGAGTCCTATGGCTACACCTTC. This gives the protein CASRPNRVESYGYTF. The full variable domain, rest sourced from reference TRBV5-1 and TRBJ1-2, is KAGVTQTPRYLIKTRGQQVTLSCSPISGHRSVSWYQQTPGQGLQFLFEYFSETQRNKGNFPGRFSGRQFSNSRSEMNVSTLELGDSALYLCASRPNRVESYGYTFGSGTRLTVV.

This clonotype showed up many times. The rearrangement joins TRBV5-1 to TRBJ2-3; D possibly corresponds to TRBD2 (6 bases). V was pared by 4 bases and J by 4 bases, with 13 bases between. The germline V gene has CDR1 SGHRS and CDR2 YFSETQ. The CDR3 has 14 residues. This chain's CDR3 is CASSKGRWADTQYF. Written as DNA, the CDR3 is TGCGCCAGCAGCAAAGGGAGGTGGGCAGATACGCAGTATTTT.

The V call is TRBV7-3, the J call TRBJ2-3, with 7 bases lining up with TRBD1. The length of the CDR3 is 16 residues. V shed 5 bases and J 2 bases; nucleotides not matched to a gene: 10. Germline CDR1 SGHTA, CDR2 FQGTGA. The CDR3 here is CASSHRTGANTDTQYF. CDR3 coding DNA: TGTGCCAGCAGCCATCGGACAGGAGCTAACACAGATACGCAGTATTTT.

The chain uses TRBV7-8 and TRBJ2-1, with D perhaps TRBD1 (6 bases). Trimming took off 0 bases at V and 10 bases at J, with 10 bases between the two ends. Germline assignment: CDR1 SGHVS and CDR2 FQNEAQ. The CDR3 sequence is 13 residues long. The CDR3 is CASSLARQDEQFF. CDR3 sequence (DNA): TGTGCCAGCAGCTTAGCCCGACAGGACGAGCAGTTCTTC.